These T cell receptor beta chains were read from a single sample in a study of CD8 T cells in Susac syndrome. TCRdb itself ran the immunoSEQ multiplex PCR reads through MiXCR, one entry per CDR3 protein. Altogether some 260,000 distinct CDR3 sequences are present, more than 75% being singletons, with the ten largest covering about 0.11%. The sequencing input was CD8+ T cells from PBMCs. All receptors derive from a human donor with multiple sclerosis. Each CDR3 is given with its conserved first and last residue. Each record gives: CDR3 protein, CDR3 DNA, V gene, clone size, D gene, J gene. D genes are given only for firm matches. Clone size appears in some rows only: once, few, many, or a class for an expanded clone.

CDR3: CASSSGTGPYEQYF
DNA: TGTGCCAGCAGCTCGGGGACAGGTCCCTACGAGCAGTACTTC
V: TRBV28
size: NA
D: TRBD1
J: TRBJ2-7

CDR3: CASSLGAAGRREQYF
DNA: TGTGCCAGCAGCTTAGGGGCTGCTGGGCGGCGGGAGCAGTACTTC
V: TRBV13
size: NA
D: NA
J: TRBJ2-7

CDR3: CASRRLADQYEQYF
DNA: TGTGCCAGCAGACGACTAGCGGACCAATACGAGCAGTACTTC
V: TRBV27
size: NA
D: TRBD2
J: TRBJ2-7

CDR3: CASSLRTNTEELFF
DNA: TGTGCCAGCAGTTTAAGAACGAACACCGAGGAGCTGTTTTTT
V: TRBV28
size: NA
D: NA
J: TRBJ2-2

CDR3: CASSKFYRASSYNSPLHF
DNA: TGTGCCAGCTCAAAATTCTACAGGGCGAGCTCCTATAATTCACCCCTCCACTTT
V: TRBV18
size: NA
D: NA
J: TRBJ1-6

CDR3: CASSTGVEDEQYF
DNA: TGTGCCAGCAGTACAGGGGTTGAGGACGAGCAGTACTTC
V: TRBV7-8
size: NA
D: TRBD1
J: TRBJ2-7

CDR3: CAISGDRNYEQYF
DNA: TGTGCCATCAGCGGGGACAGAAACTACGAGCAGTACTTC
V: TRBV10-3
size: NA
D: TRBD1
J: TRBJ2-7

CDR3: CASSRAGTSSYEQYF
DNA: TGCGCCAGCAGCCGGGCCGGGACTAGCTCCTACGAGCAGTACTTC
V: TRBV4-1
size: once
D: TRBD2
J: TRBJ2-7

CDR3: CASSEQVTATNEKLFF
DNA: TGCGCCAGCAGCGAACAGGTGACCGCAACTAATGAAAAACTGTTTTTT
V: TRBV5-1
size: once
D: NA
J: TRBJ1-4

CDR3: CASSLAPAGSNSPLHF
DNA: TGTGCCAGCAGCTTAGCCCCAGCAGGGAGTAATTCACCCCTCCACTTT
V: TRBV11-2
size: NA
D: NA
J: TRBJ1-6

CDR3: CAWSVPLYEQYF
DNA: TGTGCCTGGAGTGTACCCCTCTACGAGCAGTACTTC
V: TRBV30
size: few
D: NA
J: TRBJ2-7

CDR3: CSVVGLENGETQYF
DNA: TGCAGCGTTGTGGGTCTTGAAAATGGAGAGACCCAGTACTTC
V: TRBV29-1
size: NA
D: NA
J: TRBJ2-5

CDR3: CASSLFPNTGELFF
DNA: TGTGCCAGCAGCTTATTTCCGAACACCGGGGAGCTGTTTTTT
V: TRBV7-3
size: few
D: NA
J: TRBJ2-2

CDR3: CASSSLDGFPNTEAFF
DNA: TGCGCCAGCAGCTCACTAGACGGGTTCCCGAACACTGAAGCTTTCTTT
V: TRBV5-1
size: NA
D: NA
J: TRBJ1-1

CDR3: CASSFLPGNNEQFF
DNA: TGTGCCAGCAGTTTCCTACCTGGCAACAATGAGCAGTTCTTC
V: TRBV27
size: few
D: NA
J: TRBJ2-1

CDR3: CSAEEREGLYEQYF
DNA: TGCAGTGCTGAGGAGCGGGAGGGCCTCTACGAGCAGTACTTC
V: TRBV20-1
size: NA
D: TRBD2
J: TRBJ2-7

CDR3: CASSELLQTSGRVPGELFF
DNA: TGTGCCAGCAGTGAACTCCTCCAGACTAGCGGGAGGGTCCCCGGGGAGCTGTTTTTT
V: TRBV6-1
size: NA
D: TRBD2
J: TRBJ2-2

CDR3: CSARLPRSSSYEQYF
DNA: TGCAGTGCTAGACTTCCCCGGTCTAGCTCCTACGAGCAGTACTTC
V: TRBV20-1
size: NA
D: NA
J: TRBJ2-7

CDR3: CASGPADAPTFYEQYF
DNA: TGTGCCAGCGGCCCGGCCGACGCCCCGACTTTTTACGAGCAGTACTTC
V: TRBV7-9
size: NA
D: NA
J: TRBJ2-7